This entry lists 3 T cell receptor beta chains sequenced from one sample in a study of T cell responses to AZD1222 COVID-19 vaccine (TCRdb year 2021). This specimen's time point label, per the study, means: about 28 days (+/-7) after the second vaccine dose. The library was made by the immunoSEQ multiplex PCR assay. Not all clones reach the TCRdb copy of this immuneACCESS table, which keeps in-frame sequences only. Checked studies attribute under half of the gap to unresolved V genes and leave the rest unexplained. Present in this sample are more than 80,000 clones, approximately 90% of which were seen just once. The biggest ten clones account for less than 4% of the sample. The starting material was peripheral blood, obtained 28 days after the second AZD1222 dose. The origin of the receptors is an adult who received the AZD1222 COVID-19 vaccine.

This chain connects TRBV3-1 (or the pseudogene TRBV3-2) to TRBJ1-5; 7 positions match TRBD1. Germline V gene data show CDR1 as LGHDT and CDR2 as YNNKEL (reference sequence). Trimming took 0 bases from V and 0 from J; bases not matched to a gene: 5. The CDR3 is made up of 17 amino acids. The CDR3 DNA sequence: TGTGCCAGCAGCCAAGACACAGGGGCCCCTAGCAATCAGCCCCAGCATTTT. It is translated as CASSQDTGAPSNQPQHF.

The rearrangement uses TRBV7-6 and TRBJ2-5; possibly TRBD1 or TRBD2 for D (5 bases each). The CDR3 length is 14 residues. Trimming shortened V by 5 bases and J by 6 bases, and 16 bases separated the two germline ends. Germline lookup yields CDR1 SGHVS and CDR2 FNYEAQ. This chain's CDR3 is CASSPHGDGKTQYF. CDR3 nucleotide sequence: TGTGCCAGCAGCCCGCACGGGGACGGGAAGACCCAGTACTTC. The full variable domain, completed using reference TRBV7-6 and TRBJ2-5, is GAGVSQSPRYKVTKRGQDVALRCDPISGHVSLYWYRQALGQGPEFLTYFNYEAQQDKSGLPNDRFSAERPEGSISTLTIQRTEQRDSAMYRCASSPHGDGKTQYFGPGTRLLVL.

As concerns this clone: Other DNA sequences within the sample encode an identical CDR3. This chain uses TRBV7-2 with TRBJ2-5; a weak D match, TRBD2 (6 bases). Germline values: CDR1 SGHTA, CDR2 FQGNSA. Trimming took 3 bases from V and 2 from J, leaving 10 bases between them. The CDR3 runs 14 residues. The CDR3: CASSLGTAQETQYF. CDR3 bases: TGTGCCAGCAGCTTGGGGACTGCGCAAGAGACCCAGTACTTC.